This TCR beta chain was documented in a study of brain T cells in children with intractable seizures. Per germline, CDR1 MDHEN and CDR2 SYDVKM. The CDR3 has 14 amino acids. V lost 4 bases and J lost 4, with 13 bases in between. The data were produced by immunoSEQ multiplex PCR, yet TCRdb's version contains in-frame clones alone and is incomplete. Of around 20,000 clones listed, approximately 94% are singletons. Only cases whose brain tissue showed the highest T cell transcript signatures were sequenced. The sequence came from a boy aged 5-17 years with focal cortical dysplasia and intractable seizures. The chain joins TRBV28 to TRBJ1-1; D perhaps matches TRBD1 (6 bases). The sequencing used peripheral blood, collected at surgery. The CDR3 coding sequence is TGTGCCAGCAGTTCCCCAAACAGGGTCACTGAAGCTTTCTTT. The encoded protein is CASSSPNRVTEAFF.